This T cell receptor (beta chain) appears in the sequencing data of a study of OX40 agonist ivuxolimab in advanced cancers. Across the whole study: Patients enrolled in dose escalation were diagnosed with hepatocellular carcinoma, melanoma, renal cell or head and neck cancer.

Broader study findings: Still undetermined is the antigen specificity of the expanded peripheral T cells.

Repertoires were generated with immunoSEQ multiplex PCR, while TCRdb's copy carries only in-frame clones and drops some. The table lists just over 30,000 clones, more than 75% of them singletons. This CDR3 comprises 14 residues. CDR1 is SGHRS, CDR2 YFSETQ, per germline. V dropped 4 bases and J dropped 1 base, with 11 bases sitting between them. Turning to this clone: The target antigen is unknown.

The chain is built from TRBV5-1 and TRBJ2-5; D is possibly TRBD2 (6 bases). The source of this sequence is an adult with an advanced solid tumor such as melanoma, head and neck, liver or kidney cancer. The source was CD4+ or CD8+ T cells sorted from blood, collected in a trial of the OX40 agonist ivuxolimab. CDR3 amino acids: CASSRRGPQETQYF. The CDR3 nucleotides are TGCGCCAGCAGCCGGAGGGGACCCCAAGAGACCCAGTACTTC.